Listed below are T cell receptor beta chains from one sample, sequenced in a study of blood T cells in healthy people across ages. Via MiXCR, TCRdb re-called the 5' RACE reads, giving one row per CDR3 protein. The repertoire holds 1.5 million to 2 million distinct CDR3 sequences, with 28% as singletons. Sequencing input: blood. All receptors derive from a woman aged 25 to 39 in good health. CDR3s include the opening cysteine and the closing phenylalanine or tryptophan. D genes are given only for firm matches. Size is stated for part of the rows, as once, few or many counts, or as a class when the clone is expanded.

V: TRBV30
J: TRBJ2-1
D: .
size: .
CDR3: CAWSGDSASYNEQFF
DNA: TGTGCCTGGAGCGGGGACTCAGCTAGCTACAATGAGCAGTTCTTC

V: TRBV3-1
J: TRBJ1-2
D: TRBD1
size: .
CDR3: CASRPGTAGGYTF
DNA: TGTGCCAGCAGACCCGGGACAGCGGGTGGCTACACCTTC

V: TRBV28
J: TRBJ2-5
D: .
size: many
CDR3: CAAGLETQYF
DNA: TGTGCCGCGGGGTTAGAGACCCAGTACTTC

V: TRBV11-2
J: TRBJ2-7
D: TRBD1
size: few
CDR3: CASSQRGTGDPYEQYF
DNA: TGTGCCAGCAGCCAACGAGGGACAGGTGATCCCTACGAGCAGTACTTC

V: TRBV11-2
J: TRBJ2-1
D: TRBD2
size: .
CDR3: CASSPGTSGRINEQFF
DNA: TGTGCCAGCAGCCCGGGGACTAGCGGGAGAATAAATGAGCAGTTCTTC

V: TRBV12-3/TRBV12-4
J: TRBJ1-1
D: .
size: .
CDR3: CASSQGRAFF
DNA: TGTGCCAGCAGCCAGGGGCGAGCTTTCTTT

V: TRBV10-3
J: TRBJ1-1
D: .
size: .
CDR3: CAIAVGTRQNTEAFF
DNA: TGTGCCATCGCAGTTGGTACGAGACAGAACACTGAAGCTTTCTTT

V: TRBV10-3
J: TRBJ2-5
D: .
size: .
CDR3: CAISEPPQETQYF
DNA: TGTGCCATCAGTGAGCCCCCTCAAGAGACCCAGTACTTC

V: TRBV7-2
J: TRBJ2-5
D: TRBD2
size: few
CDR3: CASSFAGRAETQYF
DNA: TGTGCCAGCAGCTTTGCCGGGAGGGCAGAGACCCAGTACTTC

V: TRBV7-2
J: TRBJ2-5
D: .
size: .
CDR3: CASSSIRAAETQYF
DNA: TGTGCCAGCAGCTCTATAAGGGCCGCAGAGACCCAGTACTTC

V: TRBV20-1
J: TRBJ2-5
D: .
size: few
CDR3: CSARDPRATAPRETQYF
DNA: TGCAGTGCTAGAGATCCGCGGGCGACCGCCCCACGTGAGACCCAGTACTTC

V: TRBV29-1
J: TRBJ2-4
D: .
size: few
CDR3: CSVEVRPVGQYF
DNA: TGCAGCGTTGAAGTCAGGCCGGTGGGGCAGTACTTC

V: TRBV28
J: TRBJ1-5
D: TRBD1
size: .
CDR3: CASSAYRTGGGSPQHF
DNA: TGTGCCAGCAGCGCCTATCGGACAGGGGGAGGAAGCCCCCAGCATTTT

V: TRBV9
J: TRBJ1-1
D: .
size: .
CDR3: CASSVVEGAGNTEAFF
DNA: TGTGCCAGCAGCGTAGTTGAAGGGGCGGGGAACACTGAAGCTTTCTTT

V: TRBV12-3/TRBV12-4
J: TRBJ2-2
D: TRBD2
size: few
CDR3: CASSPPGLDPGELFF
DNA: TGTGCCAGCAGCCCGCCCGGACTAGACCCCGGGGAGCTGTTTTTT

V: TRBV20-1
J: TRBJ2-7
D: TRBD1
size: .
CDR3: CSATGTDLYNEQYF
DNA: TGCAGTGCCACCGGGACAGATCTCTACAATGAGCAGTACTTC

V: TRBV11-2
J: TRBJ2-5
D: .
size: .
CDR3: CASSLRSSPKTQYF
DNA: TGTGCCAGCAGCTTACGGTCAAGCCCAAAGACCCAGTACTTC

V: TRBV18
J: TRBJ1-4
D: TRBD1
size: .
CDR3: CASSPDRAEQLLFF
DNA: TGTGCCAGCTCACCGGACAGGGCCGAACAACTACTGTTTTTT

V: TRBV7-6
J: TRBJ2-1
D: .
size: .
CDR3: CASSTSLGNEQFF
DNA: TGTGCCAGCAGCACCTCATTGGGCAATGAGCAGTTCTTC

V: TRBV6-6
J: TRBJ2-1
D: .
size: .
CDR3: CASSSTTGLTYNEQFF
DNA: TGTGCCAGCAGTTCCACAACGGGACTTACCTACAATGAGCAGTTCTTC

V: TRBV20-1
J: TRBJ1-2
D: .
size: many
CDR3: CSAITGRYYGYTF
DNA: TGCAGTGCTATAACAGGGCGCTACTATGGCTACACCTTC

V: TRBV7-2
J: TRBJ2-5
D: .
size: .
CDR3: CASSFLRTQYF
DNA: TGTGCCAGCAGCTTCCTCAGAACCCAGTACTTC

V: TRBV5-6
J: TRBJ2-7
D: .
size: many
CDR3: CASILYEQYF
DNA: TGTGCCAGCATCCTCTACGAGCAGTACTTC

V: TRBV20-1
J: TRBJ2-1
D: .
size: many
CDR3: CSASTNNEQFF
DNA: TGCAGTGCTAGTACGAACAATGAGCAGTTCTTC

V: TRBV29-1
J: TRBJ2-5
D: TRBD2
size: few
CDR3: CSVDRTSGSVETQYF
DNA: TGCAGCGTTGATAGGACTAGCGGGAGCGTAGAGACCCAGTACTTC

V: TRBV5-1
J: TRBJ2-3
D: TRBD2
size: few
CDR3: CASSLAWTSAGDTQYF
DNA: TGCGCCAGCAGCTTGGCTTGGACTAGCGCAGGAGATACGCAGTATTTT

V: TRBV20-1
J: TRBJ2-5
D: .
size: .
CDR3: CNARDMASSWQETQYF
DNA: TGCAATGCTAGAGACATGGCTAGCAGTTGGCAAGAGACCCAGTACTTC

V: TRBV24-1
J: TRBJ2-7
D: TRBD1
size: many
CDR3: CATSDSGTGTYEQYF
DNA: TGTGCCACCAGTGATTCGGGGACAGGGACCTACGAGCAGTACTTC

V: TRBV11-2
J: TRBJ1-1
D: .
size: once
CDR3: CASSPLGTNPDTEAFF
DNA: TGTGCCAGCAGCCCTCTAGGGACCAACCCGGACACTGAAGCTTTCTTT

V: TRBV6-6
J: TRBJ1-1
D: .
size: .
CDR3: CASREGTGTEAFF
DNA: TGTGCCAGCAGAGAGGGGACCGGCACTGAAGCTTTCTTT

V: TRBV9
J: TRBJ2-7
D: TRBD2
size: many
CDR3: CASSVGGGGGEQYF
DNA: TGTGCCAGCAGCGTAGGCGGGGGGGGCGGCGAGCAGTACTTC

V: TRBV5-1
J: TRBJ2-6
D: TRBD1
size: .
CDR3: CASSLVLLYGTASGANVLTF
DNA: TGCGCCAGCAGCTTGGTGTTGTTGTACGGGACAGCCTCTGGGGCCAACGTCCTGACTTTC

V: TRBV16
J: TRBJ2-7
D: TRBD1
size: few
CDR3: CASSLRGQGPYEQYF
DNA: TGTGCCAGCAGCCTCAGGGGACAGGGCCCCTACGAGCAGTACTTC

V: TRBV20-1
J: TRBJ1-1
D: TRBD1
size: few
CDR3: CSAADAGTGLNTEAFF
DNA: TGCAGTGCGGCCGATGCCGGGACAGGGCTGAACACTGAAGCTTTCTTT

V: TRBV5-5
J: TRBJ2-1
D: .
size: many
CDR3: CASSSRGNSYNEQFF
DNA: TGTGCCAGCAGCTCCCGGGGGAATTCCTACAATGAGCAGTTCTTC

V: TRBV5-5
J: TRBJ2-2
D: TRBD2
size: few
CDR3: CASSHQRGGSSGELFF
DNA: TGTGCCAGCAGCCATCAGCGGGGGGGTTCATCCGGGGAGCTGTTTTTT

V: TRBV29-1
J: TRBJ2-7
D: TRBD2
size: .
CDR3: CSVALRLAGSNEQYF
DNA: TGCAGCGTTGCCTTACGACTAGCGGGAAGTAATGAGCAGTACTTC

V: TRBV12-3/TRBV12-4
J: TRBJ2-1
D: TRBD2
size: .
CDR3: CASNPGGAVEQFF
DNA: TGTGCCAGCAACCCCGGGGGGGCAGTTGAGCAGTTCTTC

V: TRBV18
J: TRBJ2-1
D: .
size: .
CDR3: CASSPPGPRDEQFF
DNA: TGTGCCAGCTCACCACCGGGACCCCGGGATGAGCAGTTCTTC

V: TRBV20-1
J: TRBJ1-5
D: .
size: .
CDR3: CSAKPDPGQPQHF
DNA: TGCAGTGCTAAGCCCGATCCTGGGCAGCCCCAGCATTTT

V: TRBV5-1
J: TRBJ1-2
D: .
size: few
CDR3: CASSVLGDYGYTF
DNA: TGCGCCAGCAGCGTCCTGGGGGACTATGGCTACACCTTC

V: TRBV19
J: TRBJ2-5
D: .
size: .
CDR3: CASSRKLAALQETQYF
DNA: TGTGCCAGTAGTAGAAAACTCGCCGCCCTCCAAGAGACCCAGTACTTC

V: TRBV29-1
J: TRBJ2-7
D: TRBD2
size: many
CDR3: CSVEEGITGGYEQYF
DNA: TGCAGCGTTGAAGAGGGGATTACGGGAGGCTACGAGCAGTACTTC

V: TRBV6-5
J: TRBJ2-3
D: .
size: .
CDR3: CASSPLKGDTQYF
DNA: TGTGCCAGCAGCCCCCTCAAGGGAGATACGCAGTATTTT

V: TRBV10-3
J: TRBJ1-2
D: TRBD1
size: few
CDR3: CAISDDRGNGYTF
DNA: TGTGCCATCAGTGATGACAGGGGTAATGGCTACACCTTC

V: TRBV27
J: TRBJ1-6
D: .
size: .
CDR3: CASRGNSYNSPLHF
DNA: TGTGCCAGCAGAGGGAATTCCTATAATTCACCCCTCCACTTT

V: TRBV10-3
J: TRBJ1-2
D: .
size: few
CDR3: CAIRESRGEEDYTF
DNA: TGTGCCATCAGGGAGTCGAGGGGGGAGGAGGACTACACCTTC

V: TRBV5-1
J: TRBJ2-3
D: .
size: .
CDR3: CASSSGQTGGDTDTQYF
DNA: TGCGCCAGCAGCTCGGGACAGACGGGGGGGGATACGGATACGCAGTATTTT